The 21 T cell receptor beta chains below come from one sample, sequenced in a study of T cells in Graves' hyperthyroidism and ophthalmopathy. The CDR3 regions of TCR beta were amplified from RNA transcripts. The primer set for the first-round RT-PCR of the TCR CDR3 was HTBI. TCRdb re-analysed the multiplex PCR reads in MiXCR, keeping a single row per CDR3 protein. In the table there are about 210,000 distinct CDR3 sequences, over 15% of which are singletons. What was sequenced was blood. Receptors were obtained from a man aged 45 to 65 with Graves' hyperthyroidism.

Ten or more counts support this clonotype. The V gene is TRBV20-1, the J gene TRBJ2-3; D might be TRBD2 (6 bases). V was clipped by 0 bases and J by 5 bases, with 12 bases between them. Germline V gene data show CDR1 as DFQATT and CDR2 as SNEGSKA (reference sequence). CDR3 size: 14 residues. The CDR3 region is CSARDRVSGDTQYF. For the CDR3, the DNA is TGCAGTGCTAGAGATCGGGTTAGCGGAGATACGCAGTATTTT.

This clonotype was seen a few times. This chain links TRBV3-1 with TRBJ1-2; D is unresolved. Between the trimmed V and J ends, which lost 3 bases and 4 bases, there was a span of 18 bases. In germline, CDR1 is LGHDT, CDR2 YNNKEL (reference sequence). The CDR3 contains 16 residues. The CDR3, as DNA: TGTGCCAGCAGCCAGTCGGTCGTAGGCCCCAGCTATGGCTACACCTTC. Its protein is CASSQSVVGPSYGYTF.

The chain uses TRBV19 and TRBJ1-1; perhaps TRBD1 as D (5 bases). Trimming cost V 9 bases and J 3 bases, with 11 bases left between them. There are 12 residues in the CDR3. From germline, CDR1 is LNHDA and CDR2 SQIVND (reference sequence). The CDR3 region has the DNA TGTGCCAGCAAAAAGGGGTACACTGAAGCTTTCTTT. Its translation: CASKKGYTEAFF.

The table lists this clonotype with a few counts. A read error may account for a junction end that differs from germline. The genes are TRBV7-7 and TRBJ2-5; no reliable D call. Germline lookup yields CDR1 SSHAT and CDR2 FNYEAQ (reference sequence). This CDR3 is built from 15 residues. The CDR3 DNA follows: TGTGCTAGCAGCTTAGGAAGCACCCGCCAAGAGACCCAGTACTTC. Amino acid sequence: CASSLGSTRQETQYF.

This clonotype was counted ten times or more. V gene TRBV9 combines with J gene TRBJ2-7, with 10 nucleotides matching TRBD2. Germline V gives CDR1 SGDLS, CDR2 YYNGEE. V shed 2 bases, J shed 7 bases, and the junction held 12 bases outside the gene matches. The CDR3 runs 16 residues. The CDR3 is CASSVSGLADLGEQYF. Written as DNA, the CDR3 is TGTGCCAGCAGCGTTTCAGGACTAGCGGATCTTGGGGAGCAGTACTTC. The variable domain in full, with the rest retrieved from reference TRBV9 and TRBJ2-7, is DSGVTQTPKHLITATGQRVTLRCSPRSGDLSVYWYQQSLDQGLQFLIQYYNGEERAKGNILERFSAQQFPDLHSELNLSSLELGDSALYFCASSVSGLADLGEQYFGPGTRLTVT.

V is TRBV20-1 and J is TRBJ2-5; D remains ambiguous. This CDR3 region has 13 residues. The germline V gene encodes CDR1 DFQATT and CDR2 SNEGSKA (reference sequence). The ends were cut back, 4 bases at V and 3 bases at J, with 12 bases in the middle. CDR3 loop: CSAISPWEETQYF. The CDR3 bases are TGCAGTGCTATCTCGCCATGGGAAGAGACCCAGTACTTC.

A note on this clonotype: A much larger clone lies one base from this, so it may be a read error. The rearrangement joins TRBV12-5 to TRBJ2-3; TRBD2 might be the D (6 bases). Trimming left V 2 bases short and J 6 bases short, with 15 bases between. The length of the CDR3 is 15 residues. CDR1 and CDR2 from the germline V gene are LGHNT and FRNRAP. The CDR3 spells CASGLTAGRADTQYF. The CDR3 coding sequence is TGTGCTAGTGGTTTGACGGCGGGAAGGGCGGATACGCAGTATTTT.

In this sample, this clonotype turned up many times. The gene calls are TRBV2 and TRBJ2-7; TRBD2 might be the D (6 bases). CDR1 is SNHLY and CDR2 is FYNNEI in the germline V gene. CDR3 length: 12 amino acids. Trimming shortened V by 8 bases and J by 4 bases, and 12 bases separated the two germline ends. The CDR3 nucleotides are TGTGCCAGCGGACTATTCAGTTACGAGCAGTACTTC. It codes for CASGLFSYEQYF.

This clonotype was detected many times. The chain links TRBV15 to TRBJ2-1; no firm D call. Trimming took off 0 bases at V and 7 bases at J, with 7 bases between the two ends. CDR1 is LNHNV, CDR2 YYDKDF, per germline (reference sequence). This CDR3 spans 13 amino acids. CDR3: CATSREVGNEQFF. The DNA of the CDR3 is TGTGCCACCAGCAGAGAGGTAGGAAATGAGCAGTTCTTC.

This clonotype was counted ten times or more. The chain combines TRBV28 with TRBJ2-3; TRBD2 aligns across 9 bases. The trim removed 3 bases at V and 3 bases at J, leaving 10 bases unmatched. From germline, CDR1 is MDHEN and CDR2 SYDVKM. This CDR3 is built from 17 residues. CDR3 sequence (DNA): TGTGCCAGCAGTTTTAATCTTGCGGGAGGGGCAACAGATACGCAGTATTTT. It encodes CASSFNLAGGATDTQYF. The complete variable domain, with remaining parts taken from reference TRBV28 and TRBJ2-3, reads DVKVTQSSRYLVKRTGEKVFLECVQDMDHENMFWYRQDPGLGLRLIYFSYDVKMKEKGDIPEGYSVSREKKERFSLILESASTNQTSMYLCASSFNLAGGATDTQYFGPGTRLTVL.

As for this clonotype: Possible read error: a much larger clone is one base away. This rearrangement joins TRBV2 to TRBJ2-7; D may be TRBD1 or TRBD2 (6 bases each). Near its end, the DNA agrees better with TRBJ2-1, so the J call may be wrong. CDR3 length: 13 residues. Germline CDR1 reads SNHLY; CDR2 reads FYNNEI. The CDR3 protein is CASSAGGGYEQFF. CDR3 coding DNA: TGTGCCAGCAGTGCCGGGGGCGGCTACGAGCAGTTCTTC.

This clonotype was found many times. V is TRBV6-1 and J is TRBJ2-7; TRBD1 matches at 8 bases. There are 15 residues in the CDR3. The V and J ends lost 6 bases and 2 bases, in that order; junction bases with no gene match: 9. The germline V gene has CDR1 MNHNS and CDR2 SASEGT. The DNA of the CDR3 is TGTGCCAGCAGCCACGGACAGGGCCTGACCTACGAGCAGTACTTC. Protein: CASSHGQGLTYEQYF.

V usage is TRBV28 and J usage is TRBJ2-5; possibly TRBD2 for D (6 bases). V lost 6 bases to trimming and J lost 3 bases, with 26 bases between them. The CDR3 totals 18 residues. Germline assignment: CDR1 MDHEN and CDR2 SYDVKM. CDR3: CASSNLRRSGWREETQYF. DNA of the CDR3: TGTGCCAGCAGCAACCTTAGGAGGAGCGGCTGGAGGGAAGAGACCCAGTACTTC.

In this sample, this clonotype turned up many times. This chain joins TRBV28 and TRBJ2-1; 7 nucleotides line up with TRBD2. Germline V CDR1 and CDR2: MDHEN, SYDVKM. The CDR3 runs 14 residues. The V and J ends lost 11 bases and 5 bases, in that order; junction bases with no gene match: 12. The CDR3 DNA follows: TGTGCCGGCATAACCGGGACTACCAACAATGAGCAGTTCTTC. Its protein product is CAGITGTTNNEQFF.

This clonotype has ten or more counts. V usage is TRBV6-1 and J usage is TRBJ2-7, with D unresolved. V lost 7 bases to trimming and J lost 2 bases, with 18 bases between them. Per the germline V gene, CDR1 is MNHNS and CDR2 is SASEGT. This CDR3 has 15 residues. DNA of the CDR3: TGTGCCAGCACCCAACGAAGGTGGGGTGCCTACGAGCAGTACTTC. This sequence encodes CASTQRRWGAYEQYF.

The chain uses TRBV6-1 and TRBJ2-7; TRBD2 matches at 10 bases. V shed 4 bases and J 5 bases; nucleotides not matched to a gene: 14. The CDR3 totals 17 residues. Germline V gene lookup returns CDR1 MNHNS and CDR2 SASEGT. The CDR3 is CASSGMARALAGDEQYF. CDR3 DNA sequence: TGTGCCAGCAGTGGAATGGCTCGTGCGCTAGCGGGAGACGAGCAGTACTTC.

There are many counts of this clonotype. This chain uses TRBV2 with TRBJ2-2; 11 bases agree with TRBD1. CDR1 is SNHLY and CDR2 is FYNNEI in the germline V gene. Trimming removed 6 bases from V and 7 bases from J; junction bases left unmatched: 4. CDR3 length equals 14 residues. This CDR3 is CASRGTGGHGELFF. The DNA of the CDR3 is TGTGCCAGCAGGGGGACAGGGGGGCACGGGGAGCTGTTTTTT.

The rearrangement joins TRBV6-1 to TRBJ2-7; tentatively, D is TRBD1 (5 bases). Deletions cut 6 bases from V and 4 bases from J, with 16 bases between. Germline V gene data show CDR1 as MNHNS and CDR2 as SASEGT. This CDR3 spans 14 amino acids. The chain's CDR3 is CASRTTGYSYEQYF. The CDR3 DNA reads TGTGCCAGCAGAACAACAGGTTACAGTTACGAGCAGTACTTC.

This clonotype was seen repeatedly, ten times or more. The V gene is TRBV11-2, the J gene TRBJ1-2; unclear D gene. V dropped 4 bases and J dropped 4 bases, with 13 bases sitting between them. Germline assignment: CDR1 SGHAT and CDR2 FQNNGV. This CDR3 contains 14 residues. The CDR3, as DNA: TGTGCCAGCAGCTCTCCTAGGCTCCGCTATGGCTACACCTTC. Translating it yields CASSSPRLRYGYTF.

This clonotype has just a few counts. The chain is built from TRBV10-2 and TRBJ2-3; TRBD2 agrees at 7 bases. The germline CDR1 and CDR2 sequences are WSHSY and SAAADI. The CDR3 length is 13 residues. J lost 0 bases, V lost 8 bases, and 2 bases had no gene match. CDR3: CASGTTSTDTQYF. CDR3 bases: TGCGCCAGCGGGACTACTAGCACAGATACGCAGTATTTT.

This clonotype occurred many times. The chain is built from TRBV28 and TRBJ2-1; D unclear. The CDR3 is 12 amino acids. The germline V gene has CDR1 MDHEN and CDR2 SYDVKM. Deletions cut 6 bases from V and 9 bases from J, with 12 bases between. The CDR3 here is CASSYAWGEQFF. The CDR3 DNA sequence: TGTGCCAGCAGCTACGCCTGGGGTGAGCAGTTCTTC.